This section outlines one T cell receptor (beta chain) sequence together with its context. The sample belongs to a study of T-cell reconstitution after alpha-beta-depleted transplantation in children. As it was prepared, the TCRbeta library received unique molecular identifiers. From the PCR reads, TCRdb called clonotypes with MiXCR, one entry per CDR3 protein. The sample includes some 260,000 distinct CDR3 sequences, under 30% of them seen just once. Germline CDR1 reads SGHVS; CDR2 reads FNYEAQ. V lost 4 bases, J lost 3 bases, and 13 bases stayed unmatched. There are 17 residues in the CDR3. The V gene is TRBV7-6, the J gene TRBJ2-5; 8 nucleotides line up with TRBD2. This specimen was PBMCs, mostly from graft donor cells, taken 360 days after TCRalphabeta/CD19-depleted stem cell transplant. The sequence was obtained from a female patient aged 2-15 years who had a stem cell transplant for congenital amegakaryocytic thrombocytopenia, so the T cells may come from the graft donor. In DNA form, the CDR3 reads TGTGCCAGCAGCTCGGAAGGAGTCGGGAGGGTGGAAGAGACCCAGTACTTC. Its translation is CASSSEGVGRVEETQYF.